What follows describes a single TCR beta chain. The sample belongs to a study of blood T cell repertoires in COVID-19. On the study more broadly: In each case, the material was cDNA or gDNA derived from T cells, B-cell-depleted T cells, or PBMCs.

Repertoires were generated with immunoSEQ multiplex PCR, while TCRdb's copy carries only in-frame clones and drops some. In the table there are about 80,000 clones, roughly 80% of which are singletons. V dropped 0 bases and J dropped 4 bases, with 9 bases sitting between them. The CDR3 extends over 15 amino acids. Looked up from germline, CDR1 is MNHNY and CDR2 is SVGAGI (reference sequence). V is TRBV6-6 and J is TRBJ1-4; a weak D match, TRBD1 (5 bases). This receptor was taken from a man in his sixties with active or convalescent COVID-19. What was sequenced was peripheral blood. This chain's CDR3 is CASSYSGGYNEKLFF. The CDR3 DNA is TGTGCCAGCAGTTACTCCGGGGGATATAATGAAAAACTGTTTTTT.